The next 25 T cell receptor beta chains were all read from a single sample in a study of cytomegalovirus exposure and HLA in healthy donors. The PCR had 60 Vbeta and 13 Jbeta primers. Data came from immunoSEQ multiplex PCR; TCRdb stores just in-frame clones and leaves some out. Of 95,000 to 150,000 clones detected, around 81% appear once; the ten largest clones hold less than 2.5%. The sequencing input was PBMCs. The receptors shown here come from a woman aged 40 to 55 in good health and CMV-seronegative.

This chain links TRBV28 with TRBJ1-5, with D perhaps TRBD1 (6 bases). V lost 8 bases and J lost 2, with 16 bases in between. CDR3 length: 15 amino acids. Germline assignment: CDR1 MDHEN and CDR2 SYDVKM. CDR3 residues: CASYSYRVRNQPQHF. CDR3 DNA: TGTGCCAGCTATTCGTACAGGGTACGCAATCAGCCCCAGCATTTT.

This rearrangement joins TRBV6-1 to TRBJ2-1; weak D call: TRBD1 (5 bases). The CDR3 spans 14 residues. The germline V and J ends were trimmed by 7 bases and 4 bases, with 14 bases remaining between them. CDR1 is MNHNS and CDR2 is SASEGT in the germline V gene. The DNA of the CDR3 is TGTGCCAGCAAATCGGCAGGGAAGTACAATGAGCAGTTCTTC. Translating gives CASKSAGKYNEQFF.

The rearrangement links TRBV7-2 to TRBJ1-1, with a possible D match to TRBD1 (6 bases). Germline CDR1 is SGHTA and CDR2 is FQGNSA. The CDR3 covers 15 residues. V lost 1 base and J 1 base, leaving 10 bases between the germline ends. DNA for the CDR3: TGTGCCAGCAGCTTAGTAGGGGGGGCGAACACTGAAGCTTTCTTT. Amino acid sequence: CASSLVGGANTEAFF.

This clone showed up just once. This chain uses TRBV19 with TRBJ2-5; the D gene is possibly TRBD1 (5 bases). The CDR3 totals 13 residues. V was shortened by 9 bases and J by 1 base, with 12 bases between the two germline ends. Germline-derived CDR1 and CDR2 are LNHDA and SQIVND (reference sequence). CDR3 residues: CASRQLPQETQYF. The CDR3 DNA reads TGTGCCAGCCGACAGTTACCCCAAGAGACCCAGTACTTC.

The chain links TRBV6-1 to TRBJ2-5; perhaps TRBD1 as D (6 bases). The tail of the sequence fits TRBJ2-7 better, so the J call may be wrong. In germline, CDR1 is MNHNS, CDR2 SASEGT. The CDR3 covers 13 residues. CDR3 sequence reads: CASSTTTGDEQYF. The CDR3 nucleotides are TGTGCCAGCAGTACAACGACAGGAGACGAGCAGTACTTC.

The chain is built from TRBV4-1 and TRBJ2-1; 15 bases align to TRBD2. J gave up 6 bases and V 1 base, and 7 bases lay outside the gene matches. The CDR3 covers 18 residues. CDR1 is MGHRA and CDR2 is YSYEKL in the germline V gene. CDR3: CASSQARTSGRGRNEQFF. DNA for the CDR3: TGCGCCAGCAGCCAAGCAAGGACTAGCGGGAGGGGGCGCAATGAGCAGTTCTTC.

The chain links TRBV5-4 to TRBJ1-1; 7 bases match TRBD1. The V gene's germline CDR1 is SGHNT and CDR2 YYREEE (reference sequence). The junction had 4 bases not matched to a gene; V was cut back by 0 bases and J by 5 bases. The CDR3 covers 14 residues. The CDR3 loop reads CASSLGQGKTEAFF. In DNA, the CDR3 is TGTGCCAGCAGCTTGGGACAGGGTAAGACTGAAGCTTTCTTT.

The chain joins TRBV25-1 to TRBJ2-5; D is unclear. The J call may not be correct, given that the DNA end is closer to TRBJ2-7. The CDR3 runs to 12 residues. Germline V gene lookup returns CDR1 MGHDK and CDR2 SYGVNS. As DNA, the CDR3 is TGTGCCAGCAGTGTAAGTCAATACGAGCAGTACTTC. Amino acids: CASSVSQYEQYF.

The CDR3 here is CASSLERGAANQPQHF. The CDR3 DNA reads TGTGCCAGCAGTTTAGAGCGGGGGGCCGCCAATCAGCCCCAGCATTTT. The genes are TRBV28 and TRBJ1-5, with D possibly TRBD1 on 6 matching bases. CDR3 length equals 16 residues. Germline CDR1 and CDR2: MDHEN and SYDVKM. V was trimmed by 2 bases and J by 3 bases, leaving 14 bases between them. The full variable domain, its missing parts supplied by reference TRBV28 and TRBJ1-5, is DVKVTQSSRYLVKRTGEKVFLECVQDMDHENMFWYRQDPGLGLRLIYFSYDVKMKEKGDIPEGYSVSREKKERFSLILESASTNQTSMYLCASSLERGAANQPQHFGDGTRLSIL.

The gene calls are TRBV2 and TRBJ2-1; 12 bases line up with TRBD2. Germline CDR1 SNHLY, CDR2 FYNNEI. This CDR3 region has 16 residues. V lost 4 bases and J lost 6; bases outside the gene matches: 7. The CDR3 is CASSGATSGGRNEQFF. In nucleotides, the CDR3 is TGTGCCAGCAGTGGAGCGACTAGCGGGGGACGCAATGAGCAGTTCTTC.

This chain links TRBV27 with TRBJ2-7; the match to TRBD2 covers 7 bases. V lost 8 bases and J lost 0; bases outside the gene matches: 7. Germline loops: CDR1 MNHEY, CDR2 SMNVEV (reference sequence). The CDR3 sequence is 14 residues long. The CDR3 spells CASGVAGSSYEQYF. The CDR3 DNA follows: TGTGCCAGCGGCGTAGCGGGCAGCTCCTACGAGCAGTACTTC.

This clone was seen a few times. V is TRBV5-1 and J is TRBJ1-1; 9 positions match TRBD1. Germline V CDR1 and CDR2: SGHRS, YFSETQ. V lost 4 bases and J lost 1; bases outside the gene matches: 5. The length of the CDR3 is 15 residues. CDR3 residues: CASSRDRAGNTEAFF. The DNA of the CDR3 is TGCGCCAGCAGCCGGGACAGGGCGGGGAACACTGAAGCTTTCTTT.

This clone was detected a few times. The chain joins TRBV6-1 to TRBJ1-3; no firm D call. This CDR3 is 14 amino acids long. The germline gives CDR1 MNHNS, CDR2 SASEGT. V was shortened by 5 bases and J by 4 bases, with 12 bases between the two germline ends. CDR3: CASSLRDIGNTIYF. CDR3 nucleotide sequence: TGTGCCAGCAGTCTCCGGGATATAGGAAACACCATATATTTT.

CDR3 DNA: TGTGCCAGCAGCTTCCCCACCTATAATTCACCCCTCCACTTT. It translates to CASSFPTYNSPLHF. The gene calls are TRBV7-2 and TRBJ1-6; D not resolved. This CDR3 region has 14 residues. The V end was cut by 3 bases, the J end by 2 bases, with 5 bases between. CDR1 SGHTA and CDR2 FQGNSA come from the germline V gene.

The V and J genes are TRBV6-5 and TRBJ2-1; D might be TRBD1 (5 bases). The germline V gene encodes CDR1 MNHEY and CDR2 SVGAGI. The CDR3 totals 14 residues. The ends were cut back, 0 bases at V and 7 bases at J, with 10 bases in the middle. Here the CDR3 DNA reads TGTGCCAGCAGTTACTCCCCGAAGGGGAATGAGCAGTTCTTC. It is translated as CASSYSPKGNEQFF.

The CDR3 DNA follows: TGTGCCAGCAGCTTTGGAGGGATAAGCGCTGAAGCTTTCTTT. It yields the protein CASSFGGISAEAFF. V gene TRBV11-2 combines with J gene TRBJ1-1; no clear D. From germline, CDR1 is SGHAT and CDR2 FQNNGV. This CDR3 has 14 residues. Trimming cost V 3 bases and J 6 bases, with 14 bases left between them. Supplemented by reference TRBV11-2 and TRBJ1-1, the full variable domain reads EAGVAQSPRYKIIEKRQSVAFWCNPISGHATLYWYQQILGQGPKLLIQFQNNGVVDDSQLPKDRFSAERLKGVDSTLKIQPAKLEDSAVYLCASSFGGISAEAFFGQGTRLTVV.

This clone was seen more than once but under ten times. This chain links TRBV5-1 with TRBJ2-3; 14 bases fit TRBD2. CDR1 and CDR2 (germline): SGHRS, YFSETQ. Unmatched junction bases numbered 8, after V lost 2 bases and J lost 0 bases. The CDR3 covers 19 residues. In DNA form, the CDR3 reads TGCGCCAGCAGCTTTGGACTAGCGGGGGGTTTTGCTAGCACAGATACGCAGTATTTT. Its protein product is CASSFGLAGGFASTDTQYF.

V is TRBV6-5 and J is TRBJ2-7; the match to TRBD2 covers 11 bases. From germline, CDR1 is MNHEY and CDR2 SVGAGI. With V trimmed by 8 bases and J by 0 bases, 3 bases remained unmatched. The CDR3 is 14 residues long. CDR3 sequence (DNA): TGTGCCAGCGAAACTAGCGGGAGCTCCTACGAGCAGTACTTC. It is translated as CASETSGSSYEQYF.

The chain uses TRBV10-2 and TRBJ2-3; 16 nucleotides line up with TRBD2. This CDR3 is 17 amino acids long. Losses at the gene ends were 8 bases for V and 0 bases for J; bases not matched to a gene: 5. Germline V CDR1 and CDR2: WSHSY, SAAADI. The CDR3 is CASSGTSGGASTDTQYF. DNA of the CDR3: TGCGCCAGCTCCGGGACTAGCGGGGGGGCTAGCACAGATACGCAGTATTTT.

To note about this clone: An end of the junction differs from the germline gene, which may be a read error. This rearrangement joins TRBV19 to TRBJ1-5; D possibly corresponds to TRBD1 (5 bases). The CDR3 contains 14 residues. Germline CDR1 LNHDA, CDR2 SQIVND (reference sequence). In DNA, the CDR3 is TGTGCCAGTCGTATAATAGGGGGCAATCAGCCCCAGCATTTT. Translation: CASRIIGGNQPQHF.

The chain combines TRBV6-5 with TRBJ2-3, with 7 bases that match TRBD1. With V trimmed by 2 bases and J by 2 bases, 4 bases remained unmatched. In germline, CDR1 is MNHEY, CDR2 SVGAGI. The CDR3 has 15 residues. The CDR3: CASSYGTAFTDTQYF. The CDR3 DNA is TGTGCCAGCAGTTACGGGACAGCTTTCACAGATACGCAGTATTTT.

This clone was observed once. The same CDR3 is also encoded by other DNA sequences in this sample. This chain connects TRBV29-1 to TRBJ1-1; D not certain. The CDR3 has 12 amino acids. Germline loops: CDR1 SQVTM, CDR2 ANQGSEA. The V end lost 4 bases, the J end lost 1 base, and 7 bases lay between the germline ends. CDR3 bases: TGCAGCGTTGCCCCAGGGAACACTGAAGCTTTCTTT. Its protein is CSVAPGNTEAFF.

The chain uses TRBV6-1 and TRBJ1-5; the match to TRBD1 covers 10 bases. J gave up 6 bases and V 3 bases, and 8 bases lay outside the gene matches. The CDR3 length is 16 residues. CDR1 is MNHNS, CDR2 SASEGT, per germline. DNA for the CDR3: TGTGCCAGCAGTGAGTTTCCGGGACAGGGGTTTCAGCCCCAGCATTTT. Protein sequence: CASSEFPGQGFQPQHF.

The genes are TRBV5-1 and TRBJ1-1; D perhaps matches TRBD1 (6 bases). This CDR3 contains 17 residues. The ends were cut back, 0 bases at V and 0 bases at J, with 15 bases in the middle. Per the germline V gene, CDR1 is SGHRS and CDR2 is YFSETQ. Here the CDR3 reads CASSLGAGANMNTEAFF. The CDR3 DNA follows: TGCGCCAGCAGCTTGGGCGCAGGGGCGAACATGAACACTGAAGCTTTCTTT.

This rearrangement joins TRBV5-1 to TRBJ1-2; 8 bases agree with TRBD1. This CDR3 contains 14 residues. V shed 1 base and J 5 bases; nucleotides not matched to a gene: 4. CDR1 is SGHRS, CDR2 YFSETQ, per germline. The CDR3 region is CASSLQGAGYGYTF. CDR3 DNA: TGCGCCAGCAGCTTGCAGGGGGCGGGATATGGCTACACCTTC.